This T cell receptor beta chain originates from a study of blood T cell repertoires in COVID-19. Recruitment covered about 25 US areas and drew participants whose ages spanned about 18 to 90 years. Original methodology: Reference gene primer amplification gave nucleated cell count estimates. This table comes from immunoSEQ multiplex PCR, and its TCRdb copy is limited to in-frame clones, with some not included. Clone size and the V and J calls come from that table; the DNA yielded D and trimming. The data hold roughly 450,000 clones, with roughly 88% observed a single time. Germline V gene data show CDR1 as MGHRA and CDR2 as YSYEKL. CDR3 length: 13 amino acids. Trimming stripped 1 base from V and 5 bases from J, with 8 bases between.

The chain combines TRBV4-1 with TRBJ1-1; D gene unclear. This TCR was recovered from a man aged 18 to 29 who had recovered from COVID-19. Sequencing was carried out using PBMCs or T cells enriched from blood (not recorded which). CDR3 protein: CASSQVPGTEAFF. CDR3 DNA sequence: TGCGCCAGCAGCCAAGTTCCGGGAACTGAAGCTTTCTTT.